A selection of T cell receptor beta chains follows, all from one sample in a study of cytomegalovirus exposure and HLA in healthy donors. This table comes from immunoSEQ multiplex PCR, and its TCRdb copy is limited to in-frame clones, with some not included. The sample shows over 120,000 clones, 75% to 85% of them seen only once. The material sequenced was PBMCs. The receptor source for this set is a man aged 40-49 years in good health and CMV-seronegative. Each CDR3 is given without its conserved first and last residue. The order of the fields is V gene, D gene, CDR3 protein. The D gene is left open where the match is weak.

v_call: TRBV15
d_call: NA
cdr3_aa: ATSRDTGYGYT

v_call: TRBV11-1
d_call: NA
cdr3_aa: ASSFRVSENNEQF

v_call: TRBV7-2
d_call: TRBD2
cdr3_aa: ASSLSVGTGGEAYEQY

v_call: TRBV10-2
d_call: NA
cdr3_aa: ASKDSGNTEAF

v_call: TRBV2
d_call: NA
cdr3_aa: ASSEALLSVSDSKVALH

v_call: TRBV27
d_call: NA
cdr3_aa: ASSLGRGTNYGYT

v_call: TRBV5-6
d_call: NA
cdr3_aa: ASSLRRDEQY

v_call: TRBV2
d_call: NA
cdr3_aa: ASSPITGNTEAF

v_call: TRBV5-1
d_call: TRBD2
cdr3_aa: ASSLIGGSTDTQY

v_call: TRBV29-1
d_call: NA
cdr3_aa: SVRGANEQF

v_call: TRBV6-6
d_call: NA
cdr3_aa: ASSLRDSTQRAQY

v_call: TRBV5-1
d_call: NA
cdr3_aa: ASSSSGQTNTEAF

v_call: TRBV30
d_call: NA
cdr3_aa: ASTKTASSYNSPLH

v_call: TRBV5-6
d_call: TRBD2
cdr3_aa: ASSGAGVYNEQF

v_call: TRBV5-6
d_call: NA
cdr3_aa: ASSLGLGLARQLF

v_call: TRBV18
d_call: NA
cdr3_aa: ASSPPPGLPLRDEQF

v_call: TRBV5-1
d_call: NA
cdr3_aa: ASSLGGGHLIGNTIY

v_call: TRBV25-1
d_call: NA
cdr3_aa: ASSGLWEQY

v_call: TRBV6-4
d_call: NA
cdr3_aa: ASSDWRTGKDTQY

v_call: TRBV27
d_call: NA
cdr3_aa: ASSLRRDGNEQF

v_call: TRBV6-1
d_call: NA
cdr3_aa: ASLTGTTMNTEAF

v_call: TRBV9
d_call: TRBD1
cdr3_aa: ASSPQTGFTDTQY

v_call: TRBV4-1
d_call: TRBD1
cdr3_aa: ASSSTGTGPETQY

v_call: TRBV2
d_call: TRBD1
cdr3_aa: ASCKEGTENEKLF

v_call: TRBV11-2
d_call: NA
cdr3_aa: ASSFTDTNTEAF

v_call: TRBV5-4
d_call: NA
cdr3_aa: ASSLARGGSNTEAF

v_call: TRBV25-1
d_call: TRBD1
cdr3_aa: ASSDHGTAFYGYT

v_call: TRBV12-2
d_call: NA
cdr3_aa: ASRDRGPYEQY

v_call: TRBV15
d_call: TRBD1
cdr3_aa: ATSSKHRGNTEAF

v_call: TRBV7-9
d_call: TRBD1
cdr3_aa: ASSTVSRDRGTTNYGYT

v_call: TRBV5-5
d_call: NA
cdr3_aa: ASSLMRGGTDTQY

v_call: TRBV12-5
d_call: NA
cdr3_aa: ASGLVQETGPTYEQY

v_call: TRBV30
d_call: NA
cdr3_aa: AWTGGGVETQY

v_call: TRBV5-1
d_call: NA
cdr3_aa: ASSLPVSGANVLT

v_call: TRBV4-1
d_call: NA
cdr3_aa: ASSQPQVFGNTIY